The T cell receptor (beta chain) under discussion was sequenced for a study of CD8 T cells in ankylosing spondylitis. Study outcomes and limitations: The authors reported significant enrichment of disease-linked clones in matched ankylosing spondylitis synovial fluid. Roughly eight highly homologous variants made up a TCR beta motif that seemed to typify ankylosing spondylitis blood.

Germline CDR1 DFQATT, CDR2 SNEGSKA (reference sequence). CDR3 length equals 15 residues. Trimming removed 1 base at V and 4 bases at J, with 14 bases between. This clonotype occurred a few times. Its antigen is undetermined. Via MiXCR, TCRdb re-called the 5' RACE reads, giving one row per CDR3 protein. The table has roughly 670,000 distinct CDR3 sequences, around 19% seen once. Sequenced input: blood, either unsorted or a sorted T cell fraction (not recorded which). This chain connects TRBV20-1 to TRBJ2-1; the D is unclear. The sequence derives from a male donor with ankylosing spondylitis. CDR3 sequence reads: CSARAGPPIYNEQFF. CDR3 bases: TGCAGTGCTAGAGCCGGGCCGCCAATATACAATGAGCAGTTCTTC.